This passage covers 9 T cell receptor beta chains from one sample sequenced in a study of blood T cell repertoires in COVID-19. TCRdb's copy holds only in-frame clones and misses some; the assay was immunoSEQ multiplex PCR. The sample lists about 250,000 clones, 85% to 90% occurring once. Sequenced input: peripheral blood. The origin of the receptors is a man aged 25-45 years with acute or convalescent COVID-19.

The chain carries TRBV18 and TRBJ2-3; D remains unclear. V lost 5 bases to trimming and J lost 4 bases, with 4 bases between them. The length of the CDR3 is 11 residues. Germline CDR1 is KGHSH and CDR2 is LQKENI. The CDR3 region has the DNA TGTGCCAGCTCATCCTCAGATACGCAGTATTTT. Translation gives CASSSSDTQYF.

V is TRBV4-1 and J is TRBJ2-7; 10 bases align to TRBD1. The CDR3 length is 16 residues. Trimming at V came to 3 bases and at J to 3 bases, leaving 8 bases not matched to a gene. Germline CDR1 and CDR2: MGHRA and YSYEKL. CDR3 bases: TGCGCCAGCAGCCACCCTTCCCGGACAGGGGGCTACGAGCAGTACTTC. Encoded protein: CASSHPSRTGGYEQYF.

The chain recombines TRBV10-3 with TRBJ2-1; 16 bases agree with TRBD2. The CDR3 runs 17 residues. V lost 6 bases to trimming and J lost 5 bases; unmatched junction nucleotides: 7. Germline V lookup: CDR1 ENHRY, CDR2 SYGVKD. DNA for the CDR3: TGTGCCATCAGCCCGGGACTAGCGGGAGGGATTAACAATGAGCAGTTCTTC. Translated: CAISPGLAGGINNEQFF.

The chain combines TRBV7-9 with TRBJ1-3; D gene unclear. The CDR3 totals 15 residues. Deletions cut 1 base from V and 1 base from J, with 8 bases between. Germline CDR1 is SEHNR and CDR2 is FQNEAQ (reference sequence). The CDR3 sequence: CASSLEAGSGNTIYF. CDR3 DNA sequence: TGTGCCAGCAGCTTAGAGGCGGGGTCTGGAAACACCATATATTTT.

CDR3 loop: CASSLGQEAQETQYF. CDR3 nucleotides: TGTGCCAGCAGTTTGGGACAGGAAGCACAAGAGACCCAGTACTTC. This rearrangement joins TRBV28 to TRBJ2-5, with TRBD1 identical over 8 bases. In germline, CDR1 is MDHEN, CDR2 SYDVKM. The CDR3 contains 15 residues. The V segment lost 3 bases and the J segment 2 bases; nucleotides outside the gene matches: 5.

As concerns this clone: Other nucleotide sequences in the sample specify the same CDR3. This rearrangement joins TRBV30 to TRBJ1-6; TRBD1 aligns across 7 bases. This CDR3 is 14 amino acids long. V gave up 0 bases and J gave up 10 bases; unmatched junction bases: 6. Germline lookup yields CDR1 GTSNPN and CDR2 SVGIG (reference sequence). CDR3 residues: CAWSVQGGYSPLHF. The CDR3 DNA reads as TGTGCCTGGAGTGTACAAGGGGGCTACTCACCCCTCCACTTT.

As regards this clone: The same CDR3 can be traced to other DNA sequences in this sample. This chain uses TRBV5-1 with TRBJ1-3; possible D gene TRBD1, 5 bases. The CDR3 totals 15 residues. V was cut by 0 bases and J by 4 bases, with 11 bases left in between. CDR1 and CDR2 (germline): SGHRS, YFSETQ. CDR3: CASSLDRGTGNTIYF. CDR3 bases: TGCGCCAGCAGCTTGGATCGGGGGACGGGAAACACCATATATTTT.

This rearrangement joins TRBV14 to TRBJ1-2; unclear D gene. The CDR3 contains 16 residues. From germline, CDR1 is SGHDN and CDR2 FVKESK. Trimming cost V 0 bases and J 7 bases, with 18 bases left between them. CDR3 sequence: CASSQDRALWRAGYTF. CDR3 DNA: TGTGCCAGCAGCCAAGATCGGGCCCTCTGGAGGGCTGGCTACACCTTC.

This clone was found once. This rearrangement joins TRBV28 to TRBJ1-5, with a possible D match to TRBD1 (6 bases). CDR3 length equals 17 residues. Germline assignment: CDR1 MDHEN and CDR2 SYDVKM. Trimming took 1 base from V and 0 from J, leaving 13 bases between them. The CDR3 protein is CASSLLGAVDSNQPQHF. The CDR3 nucleotides read TGTGCCAGCAGTTTATTGGGGGCGGTGGATAGCAATCAGCCCCAGCATTTT.